This T cell receptor beta chain was captured by sequencing in a study of blood T cells in healthy people across ages. Through a sample-barcoded 5' primer and a J-beta primer mix, a second PCR was run for 7 to 11 cycles. TCRdb ran MiXCR on the 5' RACE reads and lists one entry per CDR3 protein. The sample shows over 450,000 distinct CDR3 sequences, about 24% of them seen only once. This clonotype came up a few times. This CDR3 has 19 residues. The V and J ends lost 3 bases and 9 bases, in that order; junction bases with no gene match: 23. Germline CDR1 and CDR2: DFQATT and SNEGSKA (reference sequence). These data were also reused for a study on T cells of mothers and their children. Per that study: Extraction yielded RNA that went, in full, into cDNA synthesis at roughly 1.5 ug per 15 ul.

The chain is built from TRBV20-1 and TRBJ2-1; TRBD1 agrees at 10 bases. The sequenced sample was blood. The source of this sequence is a boy between 10 and 17 years old in good health. CDR3 in DNA: TGCAGTGCTAGGGTTAGAGGGACAGGGGTAATAAGGCCACCAGGTGAGCAGTTCTTC. The encoded protein is CSARVRGTGVIRPPGEQFF.